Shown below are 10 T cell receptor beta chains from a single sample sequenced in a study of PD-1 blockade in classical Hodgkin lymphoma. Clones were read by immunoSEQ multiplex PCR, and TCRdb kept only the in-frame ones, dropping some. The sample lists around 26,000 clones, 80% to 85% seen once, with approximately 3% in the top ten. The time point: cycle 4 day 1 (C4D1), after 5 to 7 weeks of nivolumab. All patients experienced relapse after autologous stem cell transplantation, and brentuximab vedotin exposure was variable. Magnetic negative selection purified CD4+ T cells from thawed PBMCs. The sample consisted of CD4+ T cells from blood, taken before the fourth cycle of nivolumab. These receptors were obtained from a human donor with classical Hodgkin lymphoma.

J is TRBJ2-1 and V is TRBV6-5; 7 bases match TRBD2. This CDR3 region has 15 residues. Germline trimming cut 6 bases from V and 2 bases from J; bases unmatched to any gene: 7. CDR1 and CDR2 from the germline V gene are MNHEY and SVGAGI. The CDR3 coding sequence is TGTGCCAGCAGCGAGTTTGGGGGGGCCTACAATGAGCAGTTCTTC. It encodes CASSEFGGAYNEQFF.

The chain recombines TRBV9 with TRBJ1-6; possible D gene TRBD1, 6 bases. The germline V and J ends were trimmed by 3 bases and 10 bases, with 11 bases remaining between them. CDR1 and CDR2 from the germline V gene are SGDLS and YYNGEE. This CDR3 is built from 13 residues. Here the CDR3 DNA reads TGTGCCAGCAGCGAGGGGGACCGATCACCCCTCCACTTT. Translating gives CASSEGDRSPLHF.

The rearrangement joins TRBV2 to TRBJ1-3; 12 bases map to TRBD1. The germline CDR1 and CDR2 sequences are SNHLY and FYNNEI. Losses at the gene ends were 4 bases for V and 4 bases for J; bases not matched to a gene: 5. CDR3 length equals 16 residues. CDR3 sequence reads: CASSAGQGASGNTIYF. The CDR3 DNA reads TGTGCCAGCAGTGCGGGACAGGGGGCTTCAGGAAACACCATATATTTT.

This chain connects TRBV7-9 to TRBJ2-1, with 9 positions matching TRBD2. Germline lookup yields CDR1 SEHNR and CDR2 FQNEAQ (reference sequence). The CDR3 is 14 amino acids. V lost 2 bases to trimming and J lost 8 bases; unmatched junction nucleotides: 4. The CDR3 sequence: CASSLLSGGHEQFF. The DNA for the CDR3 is TGTGCCAGCAGCTTACTTAGCGGGGGCCATGAGCAGTTCTTC. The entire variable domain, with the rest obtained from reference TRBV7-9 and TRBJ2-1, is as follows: DTGVSQNPRHKITKRGQNVTFRCDPISEHNRLYWYRQTLGQGPEFLTYFQNEAQLEKSRLLSDRFSAERPKGSFSTLEIQRTEQGDSAMYLCASSLLSGGHEQFFGPGTRLTVL.

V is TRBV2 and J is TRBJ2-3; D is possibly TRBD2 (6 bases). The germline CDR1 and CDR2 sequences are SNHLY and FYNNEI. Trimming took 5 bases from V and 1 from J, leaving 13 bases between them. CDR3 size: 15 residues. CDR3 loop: CASSLAWGGTDTQYF. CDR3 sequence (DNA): TGTGCCAGCAGTCTCGCCTGGGGGGGCACAGATACGCAGTATTTT.

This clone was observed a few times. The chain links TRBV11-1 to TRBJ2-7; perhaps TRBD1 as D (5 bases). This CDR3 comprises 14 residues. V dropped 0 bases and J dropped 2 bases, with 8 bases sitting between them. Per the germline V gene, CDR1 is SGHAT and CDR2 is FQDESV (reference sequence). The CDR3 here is CASSLAEGAYEQYF. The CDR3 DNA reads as TGTGCCAGCAGCTTAGCGGAAGGGGCCTACGAGCAGTACTTC.

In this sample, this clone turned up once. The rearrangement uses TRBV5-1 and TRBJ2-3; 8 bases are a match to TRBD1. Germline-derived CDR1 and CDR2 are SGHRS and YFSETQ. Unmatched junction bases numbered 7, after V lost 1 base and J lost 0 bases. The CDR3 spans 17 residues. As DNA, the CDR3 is TGCGCCAGCAGCTTGACATTGACAGGGGCAAGCACAGATACGCAGTATTTT. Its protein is CASSLTLTGASTDTQYF.

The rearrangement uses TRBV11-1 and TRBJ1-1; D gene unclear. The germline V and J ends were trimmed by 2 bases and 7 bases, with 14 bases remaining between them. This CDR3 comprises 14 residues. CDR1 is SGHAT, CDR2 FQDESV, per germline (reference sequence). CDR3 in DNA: TGTGCCAGCAGCTTATCCGGGGATCGGAGTGAAGCTTTCTTT. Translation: CASSLSGDRSEAFF.

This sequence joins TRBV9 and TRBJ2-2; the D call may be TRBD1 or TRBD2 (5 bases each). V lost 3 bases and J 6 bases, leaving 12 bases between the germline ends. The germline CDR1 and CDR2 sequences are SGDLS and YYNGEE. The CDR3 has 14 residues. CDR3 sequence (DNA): TGTGCCAGCAGCGCCGGGACCGAGCCCGGGGAGCTGTTTTTT. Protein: CASSAGTEPGELFF.

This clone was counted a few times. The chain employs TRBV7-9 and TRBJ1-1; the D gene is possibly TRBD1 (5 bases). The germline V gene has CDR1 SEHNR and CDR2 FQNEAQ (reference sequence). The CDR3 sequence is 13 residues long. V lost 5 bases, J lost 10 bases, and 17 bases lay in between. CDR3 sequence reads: CASSPRTAGGAFF. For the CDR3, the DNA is TGTGCCAGCAGCCCGAGGACCGCGGGGGGAGCTTTCTTT.